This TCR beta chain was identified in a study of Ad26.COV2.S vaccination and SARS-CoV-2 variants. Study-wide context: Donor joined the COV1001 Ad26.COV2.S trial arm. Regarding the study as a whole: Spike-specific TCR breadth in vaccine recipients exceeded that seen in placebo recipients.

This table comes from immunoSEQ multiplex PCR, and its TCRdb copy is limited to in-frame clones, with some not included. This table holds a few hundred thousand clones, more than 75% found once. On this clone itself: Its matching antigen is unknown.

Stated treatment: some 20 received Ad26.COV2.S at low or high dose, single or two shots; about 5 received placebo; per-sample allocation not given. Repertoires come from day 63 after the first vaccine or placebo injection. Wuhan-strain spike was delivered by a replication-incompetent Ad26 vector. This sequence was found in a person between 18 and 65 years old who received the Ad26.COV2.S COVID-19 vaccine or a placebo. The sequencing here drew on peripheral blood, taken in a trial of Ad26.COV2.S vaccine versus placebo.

In nucleotides, the CDR3 is TGTGCCAGCAGTTTGGGTGTAAATGAGCAGTTCTTC. Protein: CASSLGVNEQFF. The chain couples TRBV12-3 or TRBV12-4 to TRBJ2-1; unclear D gene. V lost 3 bases and J lost 7, with 7 bases in between. The CDR3 has 12 residues.